The 18 T cell receptor beta chains presented below share a single source sample, sequenced in a study of PD-1 blockade in classical Hodgkin lymphoma (dated by TCRdb to the early 2020s). The library came from the immunoSEQ multiplex PCR assay. The clones in this table, taken by TCRdb from immuneACCESS, are in-frame only. Not every clone is retained; where verified, under half of the shortfall comes from an unresolved V gene, and the cause of the rest is unknown. Here the sample has 90,000 to 100,000 clones; approximately 78% occur a single time. Of the sample, around 8.9% falls within the top ten clones. Interpreted using the paper, the time point label stands for: cycle 4 day 1 (C4D1), after five to seven weeks of nivolumab. Every trial patient had relapsed following autologous stem cell transplantation, and prior brentuximab vedotin exposure was what differed among cohorts A, B and C. The sample in question was peripheral blood mononuclear cells (PBMCs), obtained before the fourth cycle of nivolumab. The origin of the receptors is a human donor with classical Hodgkin lymphoma.

The chain links TRBV6-5 to TRBJ2-7; D uncertain. CDR1 and CDR2 from the germline V gene are MNHEY and SVGAGI. There are 13 residues in the CDR3. Trimming took 0 bases from V and 3 from J, leaving 6 bases between them. This chain's CDR3 is CASSYSWVYEQYF. The CDR3, as DNA: TGTGCCAGCAGTTACTCCTGGGTCTACGAGCAGTACTTC.

To note about this clone: Within the sample, other DNA sequences also encode this same CDR3. The chain combines TRBV11-3 with TRBJ2-3, with a tentative D call TRBD2 (6 bases). This CDR3 has 14 amino acids. CDR1 and CDR2 (germline): SGHNT, YENEEA. Trimming shortened V by 1 base and J by 1 base, and 6 bases separated the two germline ends. The DNA of the CDR3 is TGTGCCAGCAGCTTAGGCGGGGGCACAGATACGCAGTATTTT. Its protein is CASSLGGGTDTQYF.

V gene TRBV19 combines with J gene TRBJ1-5; weak D call: TRBD1 (6 bases). Per germline, CDR1 LNHDA and CDR2 SQIVND (reference sequence). V lost 5 bases and J lost 7, with 12 bases in between. This CDR3 has 13 residues. The CDR3 spells CASSGQIVQPQHF. CDR3 nucleotide sequence: TGTGCCAGTAGTGGACAGATTGTCCAGCCCCAGCATTTT.

This clone was observed a handful of times. The chain has TRBV11-2 and TRBJ1-2; tentatively, D is TRBD1 (6 bases). V was pared by 0 bases and J by 1 base, with 12 bases between. CDR3 length equals 16 residues. Germline values: CDR1 SGHAT, CDR2 FQNNGV. This CDR3 reads CASSLEWGRGNYGYTF. The CDR3 region has the DNA TGTGCCAGCAGCTTAGAATGGGGGCGGGGTAACTATGGCTACACCTTC.

This chain links TRBV7-2 with TRBJ2-2, with D perhaps matching TRBD1 (6 bases). There are 15 residues in the CDR3. V lost 5 bases and J lost 0, with 10 bases in between. Germline assignment: CDR1 SGHTA and CDR2 FQGNSA. In nucleotides, the CDR3 is TGTGCCAGCAGCCAAGACAGGCCGAACACCGGGGAGCTGTTTTTT. It encodes CASSQDRPNTGELFF.

The V call is TRBV7-2, the J call TRBJ2-1; D gene ambiguous. The CDR3 sequence is 15 residues long. Germline V gene data show CDR1 as SGHTA and CDR2 as FQGNSA. Trimming removed 4 bases from V and 0 bases from J, with 10 bases in between. The CDR3 reads CASSSTQSSYNEQFF. CDR3 in DNA: TGTGCCAGCAGCTCGACTCAAAGCTCCTACAATGAGCAGTTCTTC. Together with reference TRBV7-2 and TRBJ2-1, the CDR3 gives the full variable domain: GAGVSQSPSNKVTEKGKDVELRCDPISGHTALYWYRQSLGQGLEFLIYFQGNSAPDKSGLPSDRFSAERTGGSVSTLTIQRTQQEDSAVYLCASSSTQSSYNEQFFGPGTRLTVL.

V usage is TRBV4-3 and J usage is TRBJ2-7, with TRBD2 matching 9 bases. The germline V gene has CDR1 LGHNA and CDR2 YSLEER. The CDR3 is 18 amino acids. The V and J ends lost 2 bases and 4 bases, in that order; junction bases with no gene match: 15. The DNA for the CDR3 is TGCGCCAGCAGCCAACAAACTGTTCTAGCGGGGCCAACATACGAGCAGTACTTC. Protein: CASSQQTVLAGPTYEQYF.

The V gene is TRBV5-1, the J gene TRBJ2-1; 12 bases fit TRBD2. The CDR3 consists of 15 residues. Germline V lookup: CDR1 SGHRS, CDR2 YFSETQ. The trim removed 1 base at V and 4 bases at J, leaving 0 bases unmatched. In DNA, the CDR3 is TGCGCCAGCAGCTTGACTAGCGGGGGGTACAATGAGCAGTTCTTC. Its translation: CASSLTSGGYNEQFF.

The V call is TRBV5-1, the J call TRBJ1-2, with TRBD1 identical over 8 bases. CDR1 and CDR2 from the germline V gene are SGHRS and YFSETQ. V lost 4 bases to trimming and J lost 4 bases; unmatched junction nucleotides: 9. The CDR3 totals 15 residues. CDR3 in DNA: TGCGCCAGCAGCCCAGGTCGGACAGGGACCTATGGCTACACCTTC. This translates into CASSPGRTGTYGYTF.

This clone has just a few counts. This rearrangement joins TRBV5-4 to TRBJ2-5; D is unclear. The CDR3 is 14 amino acids. Germline V lookup: CDR1 SGHNT, CDR2 YYREEE (reference sequence). Trimming shortened V by 1 base and J by 1 base, and 8 bases separated the two germline ends. The CDR3 here is CASSLPSAQETQYF. The DNA for the CDR3 is TGTGCCAGCAGCTTGCCGTCAGCCCAAGAGACCCAGTACTTC.

In its sample, this clone was seen a few times. Distinct nucleotide sequences in the sample also encode this CDR3. The V and J genes are TRBV6-5 and TRBJ1-3; the D is unclear. This CDR3 spans 12 amino acids. The germline V gene has CDR1 MNHEY and CDR2 SVGAGI. Trimming removed 4 bases from V and 4 bases from J, with 5 bases in between. The chain's CDR3 is CASSSAGNTIYF. As DNA, the CDR3 is TGTGCCAGCAGTTCCGCAGGAAACACCATATATTTT.

The rearrangement uses TRBV2 and TRBJ1-1; D remains ambiguous. This CDR3 spans 13 amino acids. V gave up 5 bases and J gave up 1 base, with 8 bases separating them. The germline gives CDR1 SNHLY, CDR2 FYNNEI. As DNA, the CDR3 is TGTGCCAGCAGTAAACAGAAGAACACTGAAGCTTTCTTT. Protein sequence: CASSKQKNTEAFF.

The chain employs TRBV5-5 and TRBJ2-3; the D is unclear. Trimming cost V 0 bases and J 7 bases, with 9 bases left between them. The CDR3 totals 13 residues. Germline loops: CDR1 SGHKS, CDR2 YYEKEE (reference sequence). CDR3 residues: CASSLDPTNTQYF. CDR3 coding DNA: TGTGCCAGCAGCTTGGACCCGACGAATACGCAGTATTTT.

V is TRBV6-1 and J is TRBJ2-7; D is possibly TRBD2 (5 bases). The CDR3 runs 14 residues. Germline CDR1 and CDR2: MNHNS and SASEGT. The ends were cut back, 4 bases at V and 4 bases at J, with 14 bases in the middle. Here the CDR3 DNA reads TGTGCCAGCAGTGGACCGGGAAAGGTTTACGAGCAGTACTTC. Translated: CASSGPGKVYEQYF.

The rearrangement links TRBV5-1 to TRBJ1-1; D remains unclear. This CDR3 spans 15 amino acids. Germline CDR1 reads SGHRS; CDR2 reads YFSETQ. The V end lost 1 base, the J end lost 6 bases, and 16 bases lay between the germline ends. Here the CDR3 reads CASSLIKGGDAEAFF. As DNA, the CDR3 is TGCGCCAGCAGCTTGATCAAAGGAGGTGACGCTGAAGCTTTCTTT.

This clone rates as medium-sized. The J gene is TRBJ1-2, the V gene TRBV6-6, with a tentative D call TRBD1 (5 bases). V shed 2 bases and J shed 8 bases, with 12 bases lying between them. This CDR3 is built from 13 residues. Germline CDR1 is MNHNY and CDR2 is SVGAGI (reference sequence). The CDR3 here is CASSYGDLEGYTF. The CDR3 DNA reads TGTGCCAGCAGTTACGGGGACCTCGAGGGCTACACCTTC.

V gene TRBV19 combines with J gene TRBJ1-1, with no clear D. The length of the CDR3 is 13 residues. Germline V gene lookup returns CDR1 LNHDA and CDR2 SQIVND (reference sequence). Trimming left V 5 bases short and J 10 bases short, with 17 bases between. The CDR3 is CASSPPGYLAAFF. The DNA of the CDR3 is TGTGCCAGTAGTCCACCGGGCTACCTCGCAGCTTTCTTT.

The chain recombines TRBV6-5 with TRBJ2-7; either TRBD1 or TRBD2 may supply D (5 bases each). Germline V gene lookup returns CDR1 MNHEY and CDR2 SVGAGI. V gave up 7 bases and J gave up 2 bases, with 12 bases separating them. The length of the CDR3 is 13 residues. Here the CDR3 DNA reads TGTGCCAGCACCGGGACGGCAGCCTACGAGCAGTACTTC. As protein: CASTGTAAYEQYF.